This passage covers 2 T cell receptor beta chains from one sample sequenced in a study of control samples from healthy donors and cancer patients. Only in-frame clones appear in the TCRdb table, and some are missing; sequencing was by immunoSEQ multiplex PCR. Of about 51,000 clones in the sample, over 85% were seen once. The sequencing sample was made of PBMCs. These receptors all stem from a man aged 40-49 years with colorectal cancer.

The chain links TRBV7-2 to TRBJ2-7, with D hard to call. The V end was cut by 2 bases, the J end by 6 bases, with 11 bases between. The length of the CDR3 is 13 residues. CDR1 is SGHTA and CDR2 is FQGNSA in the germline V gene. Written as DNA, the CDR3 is TGTGCCAGCAGCTTAAATAAGATGCTCGAGCAGTACTTC. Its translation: CASSLNKMLEQYF.

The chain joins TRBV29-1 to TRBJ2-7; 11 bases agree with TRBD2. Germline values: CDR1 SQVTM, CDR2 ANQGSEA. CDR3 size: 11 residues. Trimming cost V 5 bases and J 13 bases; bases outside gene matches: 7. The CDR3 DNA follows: TGCAGCGTTTTGGGGGGACTAGCGGAATACTTC. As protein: CSVLGGLAEYF.